The clone carrying this T cell receptor beta chain was detected only a few times. Its antigen is not identified. This sample was included in a study of T cells in localized non-small cell lung cancer. Study conclusions and caveats: Compared with tumor, uninvolved adjacent lung displayed greater T cell clonality, ranking highest overall.

Sequencing used immunoSEQ multiplex PCR; TCRdb keeps in-frame clones, though not all of them. The profile covers under 1,500 clones, with about 15% appearing a single time and almost 9.5% taken by the ten largest. This specimen was normal lung tissue next to the tumor, taken before any cancer treatment. The sequence was obtained from a woman aged 40-70 years with stage I lung adenocarcinoma.

The CDR3 region has the DNA TGTGCCAGCAGTTTGGGCAGCTACACCGGGGAGCTGTTTTTT. As protein: CASSLGSYTGELFF. V is TRBV11-3 and J is TRBJ2-2; D is uncertain. With 6 bases removed from V and 3 bases from J, the gap between germline ends came to 11 bases. The CDR3 has 14 amino acids. Germline assignment: CDR1 SGHNT and CDR2 YENEEA.